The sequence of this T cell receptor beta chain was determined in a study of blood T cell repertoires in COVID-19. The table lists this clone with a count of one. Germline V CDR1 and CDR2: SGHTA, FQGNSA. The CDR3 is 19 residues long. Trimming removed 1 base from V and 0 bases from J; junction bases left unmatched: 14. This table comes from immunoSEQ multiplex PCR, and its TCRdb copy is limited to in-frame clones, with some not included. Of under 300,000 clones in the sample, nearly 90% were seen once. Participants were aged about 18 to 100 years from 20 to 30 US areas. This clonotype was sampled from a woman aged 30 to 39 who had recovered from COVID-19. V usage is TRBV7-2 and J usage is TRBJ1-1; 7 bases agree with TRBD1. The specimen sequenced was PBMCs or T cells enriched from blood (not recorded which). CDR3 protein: CASSLVVGGDSRMNTEAFF. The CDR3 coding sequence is TGTGCCAGCAGCTTAGTCGTAGGTGGGGACAGTCGTATGAACACTGAAGCTTTCTTT.